Listed below are T cell receptor beta chains from one sample, sequenced in a study of T cells in localized non-small cell lung cancer. Profiling relied on immunoSEQ multiplex PCR, and the TCRdb table lists in-frame clones only, not all of them. The table has approximately 83,000 clones, around nine tenths seen once; the top ten hold 20% to 25%. This material consisted of peripheral blood, taken before any cancer treatment. The receptors derive from a woman aged 40-69 years with stage I squamous cell lung carcinoma. Each CDR3 is given with its conserved first and last residue. A D gene is named only where the DNA matches it firmly. The size entry is marked missing in some rows and otherwise reads once, few, many or a size class.

j_call clone_size v_call d_call cdr3_nt cdr3_aa
TRBJ1-2 NA TRBV29-1 TRBD1 TGCAGCGTTGATATCGCCGGGACAGCCTATGGCTACACCTTC CSVDIAGTAYGYTF
TRBJ1-2 NA TRBV2 NA TGTGCCAGCAGTGCTCGAAGGGGCACCTATGGCTACACCTTC CASSARRGTYGYTF
TRBJ1-1 NA TRBV5-8 NA TGTGCCAGCAGCCCTCGGACAGTTTTATTGAACACTGAAGCTTTCTTT CASSPRTVLLNTEAFF
TRBJ1-1 NA TRBV11-2 NA TGTGCCAGCAGCTTAATTAACGGGGCGCGGACTGAAGCTTTCTTT CASSLINGARTEAFF
TRBJ1-4 NA TRBV19 NA TGTGCCAGTAAGGGGAGGGGAGCTAATGAAAAACTGTTTTTT CASKGRGANEKLFF
TRBJ1-1 NA TRBV6-6 NA TGTGCCAGCAGTCGACAGGATAGGACTGAAGCTTTCTTT CASSRQDRTEAFF
TRBJ1-2 NA TRBV11-2 NA TGTGCCAGCAGCCCTTCAGGGAGGTACGGCTACACCTTC CASSPSGRYGYTF
TRBJ1-4 NA TRBV7-6 NA TGTGCCAGCAGCTTAGATCAGGGGTTTAATGAAAAACTGTTTTTT CASSLDQGFNEKLFF
TRBJ1-4 NA TRBV6-5 NA TGTGCCAGCAGTACCCGGGAAAAACTGTTTTTT CASSTREKLFF
TRBJ1-5 NA TRBV6-1 NA TGTGCCAGCAGTGAAGGTATGGCTGGTCGGGGACTTAGCAATCAGCCCCAGCATTTT CASSEGMAGRGLSNQPQHF
TRBJ1-2 NA TRBV4-2 TRBD1 TGTGCCAGCAGCCAGGTGGGACAGGGGGCGACTCGTGGCTACACCTTC CASSQVGQGATRGYTF
TRBJ1-3 once TRBV7-6 NA TGTGCCAGCAGCGTAGCCCCGGGCTCTGGAAACACCATATATTTT CASSVAPGSGNTIYF
TRBJ2-5 NA TRBV5-6 NA TGTGCCAGTTCAAAAGAAGAGACCCAGTACTTC CASSKEETQYF
TRBJ1-5 few TRBV4-2 NA TGTGCCAGCAGCCCCAGTGGCAGCAATCAGCCCCAGCATTTT CASSPSGSNQPQHF
TRBJ2-3 once TRBV29-1 NA TGCAGCGTAAGAGGGACTAGCACAGATACGCAGTATTTT CSVRGTSTDTQYF
TRBJ2-5 NA TRBV11-3 NA TGTGCCAGCAGCGACACCCAAGAGACCCAGTACTTC CASSDTQETQYF
TRBJ2-2 NA TRBV6-6 NA TGTGCCAGCAGTTACTCGTCGACCGGGGAGCTGTTTTTT CASSYSSTGELFF
TRBJ1-1 NA TRBV10-3 NA TGTGCCATAGGTAGCGGGAACACTGAAGCTTTCTTT CAIGSGNTEAFF